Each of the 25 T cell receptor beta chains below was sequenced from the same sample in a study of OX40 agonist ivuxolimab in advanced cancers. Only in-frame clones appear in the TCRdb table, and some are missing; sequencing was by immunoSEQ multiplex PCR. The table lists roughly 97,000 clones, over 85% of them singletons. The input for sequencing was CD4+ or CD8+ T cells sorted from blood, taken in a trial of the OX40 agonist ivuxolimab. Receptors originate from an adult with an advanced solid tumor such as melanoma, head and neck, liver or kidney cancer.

In nucleotides, the CDR3 is TGTGCCAGCAGCTTAGGATGGGGTAGCGCAGATACGCAGTATTTT. As protein: CASSLGWGSADTQYF. The chain recombines TRBV7-2 with TRBJ2-3; TRBD2 is a possible D gene (5 bases). The CDR3 extends over 15 amino acids. CDR1 SGHTA and CDR2 FQGNSA come from the germline V gene. V was pared by 1 base and J by 4 bases, with 12 bases between.

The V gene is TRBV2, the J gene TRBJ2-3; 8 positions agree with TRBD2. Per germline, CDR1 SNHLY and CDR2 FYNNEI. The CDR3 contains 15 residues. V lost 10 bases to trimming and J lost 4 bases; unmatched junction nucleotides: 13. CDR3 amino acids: CATSSGGAPSDTQYF. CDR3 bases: TGTGCCACCTCCTCGGGGGGGGCCCCCTCAGATACGCAGTATTTT.

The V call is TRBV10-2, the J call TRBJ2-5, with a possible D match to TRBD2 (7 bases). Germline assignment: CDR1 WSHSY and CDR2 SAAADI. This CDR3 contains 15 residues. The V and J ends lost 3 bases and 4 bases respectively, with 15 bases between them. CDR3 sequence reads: CASSDRGGVAETQYF. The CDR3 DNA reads TGCGCCAGCAGTGACAGGGGAGGGGTCGCAGAGACCCAGTACTTC.

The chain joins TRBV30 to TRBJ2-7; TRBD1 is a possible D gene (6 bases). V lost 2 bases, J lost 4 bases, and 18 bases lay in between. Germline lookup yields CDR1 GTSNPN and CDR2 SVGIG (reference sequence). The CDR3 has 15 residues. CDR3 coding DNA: TGTGCCTGGAGTAAGATACAGGGAGTGAATTACGAGCAGTACTTC. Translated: CAWSKIQGVNYEQYF.

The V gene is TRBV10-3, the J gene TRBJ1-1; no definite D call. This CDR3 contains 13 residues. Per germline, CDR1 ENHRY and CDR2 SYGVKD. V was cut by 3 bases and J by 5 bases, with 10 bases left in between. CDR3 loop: CAISDYSGTEAFF. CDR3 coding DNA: TGTGCCATCAGTGACTATTCGGGGACTGAAGCTTTCTTT.

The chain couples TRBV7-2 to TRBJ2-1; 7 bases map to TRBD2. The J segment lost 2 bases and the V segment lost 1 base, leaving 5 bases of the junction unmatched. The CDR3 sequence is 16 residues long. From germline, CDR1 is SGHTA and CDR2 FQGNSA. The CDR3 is CASSLVGGGAYNEQFF. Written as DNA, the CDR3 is TGTGCCAGCAGCTTAGTCGGTGGGGGGGCCTACAATGAGCAGTTCTTC.

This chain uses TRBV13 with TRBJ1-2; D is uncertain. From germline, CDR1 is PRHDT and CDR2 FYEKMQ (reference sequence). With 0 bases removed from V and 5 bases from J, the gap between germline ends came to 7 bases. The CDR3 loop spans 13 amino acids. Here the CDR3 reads CASSLGRWYGYTF. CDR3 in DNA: TGTGCCAGCAGCTTAGGGCGGTGGTATGGCTACACCTTC. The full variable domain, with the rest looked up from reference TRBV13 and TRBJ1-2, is AAGVIQSPRHLIKEKRETATLKCYPIPRHDTVYWYQQGPGQDPQFLISFYEKMQSDKGSIPDRFSAQQFSDYHSELNMSSLELGDSALYFCASSLGRWYGYTFGSGTRLTVV.

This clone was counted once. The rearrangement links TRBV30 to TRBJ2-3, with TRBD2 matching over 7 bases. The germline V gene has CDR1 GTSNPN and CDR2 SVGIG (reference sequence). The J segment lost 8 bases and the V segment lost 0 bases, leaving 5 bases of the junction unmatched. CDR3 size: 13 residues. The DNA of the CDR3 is TGTGCCTGGAGTGTACTGGGAGGGACTACGCAGTATTTT. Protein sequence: CAWSVLGGTTQYF.

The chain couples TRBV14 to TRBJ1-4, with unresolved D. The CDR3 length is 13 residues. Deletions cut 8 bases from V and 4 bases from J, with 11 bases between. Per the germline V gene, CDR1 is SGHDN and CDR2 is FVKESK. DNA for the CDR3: TGTGCCAGCTCCCCCCAGTATAATGAAAAACTGTTTTTT. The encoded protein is CASSPQYNEKLFF.

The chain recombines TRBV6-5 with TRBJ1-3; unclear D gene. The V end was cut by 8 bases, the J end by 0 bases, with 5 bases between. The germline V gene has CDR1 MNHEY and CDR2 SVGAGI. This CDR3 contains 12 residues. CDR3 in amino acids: CASGRSGNTIYF. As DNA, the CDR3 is TGTGCCAGCGGCCGCTCTGGAAACACCATATATTTT.

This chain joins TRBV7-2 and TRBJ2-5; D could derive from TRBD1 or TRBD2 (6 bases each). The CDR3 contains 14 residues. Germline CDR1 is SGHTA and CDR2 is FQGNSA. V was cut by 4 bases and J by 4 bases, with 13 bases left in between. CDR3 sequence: CASSSGGAGETQYF. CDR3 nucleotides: TGTGCCAGCAGCTCCGGGGGCGCGGGAGAGACCCAGTACTTC. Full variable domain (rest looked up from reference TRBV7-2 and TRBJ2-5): GAGVSQSPSNKVTEKGKDVELRCDPISGHTALYWYRQSLGQGLEFLIYFQGNSAPDKSGLPSDRFSAERTGGSVSTLTIQRTQQEDSAVYLCASSSGGAGETQYFGPGTRLLVL.

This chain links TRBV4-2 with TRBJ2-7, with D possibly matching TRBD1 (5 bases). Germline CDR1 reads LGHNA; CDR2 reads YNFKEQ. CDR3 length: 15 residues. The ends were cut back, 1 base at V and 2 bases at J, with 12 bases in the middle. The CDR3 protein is CASSQAYTGPYEQYF. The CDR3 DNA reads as TGTGCCAGCAGCCAAGCCTATACAGGACCCTACGAGCAGTACTTC.

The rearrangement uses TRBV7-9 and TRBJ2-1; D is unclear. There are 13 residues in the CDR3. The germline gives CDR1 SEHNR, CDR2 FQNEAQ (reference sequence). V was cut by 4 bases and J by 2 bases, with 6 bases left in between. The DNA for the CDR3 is TGTGCCAGCAGCTCCGGAGCCTACAATGAGCAGTTCTTC. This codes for CASSSGAYNEQFF.

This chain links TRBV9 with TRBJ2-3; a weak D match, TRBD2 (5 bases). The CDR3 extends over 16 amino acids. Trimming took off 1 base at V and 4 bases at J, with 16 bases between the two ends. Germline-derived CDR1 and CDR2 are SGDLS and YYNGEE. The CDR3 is CASSVLPRGQSDTQYF. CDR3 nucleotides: TGTGCCAGCAGCGTATTACCACGCGGGCAATCAGATACGCAGTATTTT.

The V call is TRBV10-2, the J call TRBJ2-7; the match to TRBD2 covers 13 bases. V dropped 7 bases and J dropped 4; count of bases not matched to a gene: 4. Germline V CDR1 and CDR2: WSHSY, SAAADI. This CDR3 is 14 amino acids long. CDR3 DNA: TGCGCCAGCACCTCGGGACTAGCGGGATACGAGCAGTACTTC. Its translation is CASTSGLAGYEQYF.

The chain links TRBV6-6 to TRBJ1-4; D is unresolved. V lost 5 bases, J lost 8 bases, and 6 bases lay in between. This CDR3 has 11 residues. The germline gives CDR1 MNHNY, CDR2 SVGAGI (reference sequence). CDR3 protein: CASSGNEKLFF. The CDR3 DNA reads TGTGCCAGCAGTGGAAACGAAAAACTGTTTTTT.

CDR3 protein: CASSRTEGTEAFF. The CDR3 DNA reads TGTGCCAGCAGCCGGACAGAGGGCACTGAAGCTTTCTTT. The chain carries TRBV7-9 and TRBJ1-1; the D gene is possibly TRBD1 (6 bases). The CDR3 extends over 13 amino acids. The germline V gene has CDR1 SEHNR and CDR2 FQNEAQ (reference sequence). The ends were cut back, 5 bases at V and 4 bases at J, with 11 bases in the middle.

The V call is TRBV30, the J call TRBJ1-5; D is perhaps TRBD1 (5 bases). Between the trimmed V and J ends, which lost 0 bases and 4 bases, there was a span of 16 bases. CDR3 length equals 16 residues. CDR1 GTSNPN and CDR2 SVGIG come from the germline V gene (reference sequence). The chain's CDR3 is CAWSVLQGRGNQPQHF. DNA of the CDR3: TGTGCCTGGAGTGTACTCCAGGGACGGGGGAATCAGCCCCAGCATTTT. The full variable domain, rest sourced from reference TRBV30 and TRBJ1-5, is SQTIHQWPATLVQPVGSPLSLECTVEGTSNPNLYWYRQAAGRGLQLLFYSVGIGQISSEVPQNLSASRPQDRQFILSSKKLLLSDSGFYLCAWSVLQGRGNQPQHFGDGTRLSIL.

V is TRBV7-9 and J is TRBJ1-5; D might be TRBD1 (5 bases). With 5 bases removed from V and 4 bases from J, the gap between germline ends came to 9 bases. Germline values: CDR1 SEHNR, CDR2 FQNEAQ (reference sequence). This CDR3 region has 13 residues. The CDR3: CASSPGGNQPQHF. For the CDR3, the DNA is TGTGCCAGCAGCCCGGGGGGGAATCAGCCCCAGCATTTT.

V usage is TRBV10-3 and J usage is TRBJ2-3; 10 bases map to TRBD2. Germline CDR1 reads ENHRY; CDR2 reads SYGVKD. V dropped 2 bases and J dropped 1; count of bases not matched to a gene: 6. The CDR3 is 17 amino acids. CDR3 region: CAISEQGSGGGTDTQYF. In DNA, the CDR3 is TGTGCCATCAGTGAGCAAGGGAGCGGGGGGGGCACAGATACGCAGTATTTT.

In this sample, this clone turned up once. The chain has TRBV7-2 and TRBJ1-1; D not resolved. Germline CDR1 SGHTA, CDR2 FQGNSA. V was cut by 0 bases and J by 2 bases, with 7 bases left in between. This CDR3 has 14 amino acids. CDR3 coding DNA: TGTGCCAGCAGCTTAGCGCCCAGCAACACTGAAGCTTTCTTT. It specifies CASSLAPSNTEAFF.

The CDR3 is CASSQDLQSYNEQFF. CDR3 bases: TGCGCCAGCAGCCAAGATTTGCAAAGCTACAATGAGCAGTTCTTC. The rearrangement links TRBV4-3 to TRBJ2-1; D gene unclear. Trimming stripped 0 bases from V and 3 bases from J, with 9 bases between. Germline V gene data show CDR1 as LGHNA and CDR2 as YSLEER. There are 15 residues in the CDR3.

The chain's CDR3 is CASSVYRASGYEQYF. The DNA of the CDR3 is TGTGCCAGCAGTGTTTATAGGGCCTCAGGGTACGAGCAGTACTTC. The chain combines TRBV27 with TRBJ2-7; TRBD1 is a possible D gene (5 bases). Germline V lookup: CDR1 MNHEY, CDR2 SMNVEV (reference sequence). The V and J ends lost 5 bases and 4 bases respectively, with 18 bases between them. This CDR3 is 15 amino acids long.

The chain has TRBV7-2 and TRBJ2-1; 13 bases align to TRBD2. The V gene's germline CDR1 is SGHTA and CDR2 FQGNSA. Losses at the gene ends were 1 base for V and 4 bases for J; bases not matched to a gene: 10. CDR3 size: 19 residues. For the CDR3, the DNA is TGTGCCAGCAGCTTAGAGGGGCGACTAGCGGGGGGTTCTTACAATGAGCAGTTCTTC. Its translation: CASSLEGRLAGGSYNEQFF.

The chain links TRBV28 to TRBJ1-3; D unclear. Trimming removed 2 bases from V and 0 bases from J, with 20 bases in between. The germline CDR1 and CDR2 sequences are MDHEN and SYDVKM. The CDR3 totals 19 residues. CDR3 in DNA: TGTGCCAGCAGTTTAGGCTCTCGTTCCCGAAGGCCCTCTGGAAACACCATATATTTT. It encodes CASSLGSRSRRPSGNTIYF.